A selection of T cell receptor beta chains follows, all from one sample in a study of cytomegalovirus exposure and HLA in healthy donors. Some clones are missing from TCRdb's copy, which holds only in-frame ones; the method was immunoSEQ multiplex PCR. Among more than 150,000 clones listed, roughly 78% were seen once. The sample consisted of PBMCs. Receptor source: a girl between 10 and 17 years old in good health and CMV-seropositive. Both conserved end residues are part of each CDR3. The D gene is left open where the match is weak. Clone size is given for some rows only: seen once, a few or many times, or a class if the clone is expanded.

j_call,v_call,clone_size,d_call,cdr3_nt,cdr3_aa
TRBJ1-2,TRBV10-2,-,-,TGCGCCAGCAGTGATACAGGGTACGGAGGCTACACCTTC,CASSDTGYGGYTF
TRBJ1-5,TRBV4-2,-,-,TGTGCCAGCAGCCAAGACGGTGGAGGATATCAGCCCCAGCATTTT,CASSQDGGGYQPQHF
TRBJ2-7,TRBV11-3,-,-,TGTGCCAGCAGCCCTCGGACTGGGTACGAGCAGTACTTC,CASSPRTGYEQYF
TRBJ2-3,TRBV9,-,-,TGTGCCAGCAGCGGGTCGAGGGGCACAGATACGCAGTATTTT,CASSGSRGTDTQYF
TRBJ2-7,TRBV11-2,-,-,TGTGCCAGCAGCTTAGATCCGGGGTCCGTCTCCTACGAGCAGTACTTC,CASSLDPGSVSYEQYF
TRBJ2-7,TRBV10-2,few,TRBD1,TGCGCCAGCAGTGACCGGACAGGGGCATACGAGCAGTACTTC,CASSDRTGAYEQYF
TRBJ2-7,TRBV19,once,-,TGTGCCAGTCGCCTGACGGGGGGCGCCTACGAGCAGTACTTC,CASRLTGGAYEQYF
TRBJ2-2,TRBV13,-,-,TGTGCCAGCAGCTTAGGTGGAGGGGACACCGGGGAGCTGTTTTTT,CASSLGGGDTGELFF
TRBJ2-7,TRBV2,-,TRBD1,TGTGCCAGCATTACACTCGAACGGGACAGGGGGACCTACGAGCAGTACTTC,CASITLERDRGTYEQYF
TRBJ1-6,TRBV7-9,-,-,TGTGCCAGCAGCCCATCTTGGGGAGCAGATTCACCCCTCCACTTT,CASSPSWGADSPLHF
TRBJ1-6,TRBV6-5,-,-,TGTGCCAGCAGTTACTCTGACAGGCCAGGGTCACCCCTCCACTTT,CASSYSDRPGSPLHF
TRBJ1-5,TRBV7-2,-,TRBD1,TGTGCCAGCAGCTCAATGGGACAGGGGATTTCCCAGCCCCAGCATTTT,CASSSMGQGISQPQHF
TRBJ2-1,TRBV4-1,-,TRBD2,TGCGCCAGCAGCCAAGAGGGGGGGACGGGAGCAAATGAGCAGTTCTTC,CASSQEGGTGANEQFF
TRBJ1-2,TRBV20-1,-,-,TGCAGTGTGAACTCTCGGAGGGGCTACACCTTC,CSVNSRRGYTF
TRBJ2-3,TRBV7-2,-,TRBD2,TGTGCCAGCAGACTAGCGCGGGGCTTAGGCACAGATACGCAGTATTTT,CASRLARGLGTDTQYF
TRBJ2-7,TRBV2,-,TRBD2,TGTGCCGGCAGTGAAGTGCGACTAGCCCAGGGTGTGAAGTACTTC,CAGSEVRLAQGVKYF
TRBJ2-3,TRBV14,-,-,TGTGCCAGCAGCCAATTCGGCGGCGGGGCAGCAGATACGCAGTATTTT,CASSQFGGGAADTQYF
TRBJ1-6,TRBV19,-,-,TGTGCCAGTAGTATAGGTCAGGGAACTAATTCACCCCTCCACTTT,CASSIGQGTNSPLHF
TRBJ2-5,TRBV25-1,-,TRBD2,TGTGCCAGCAGTTCGGGGGGGTGGGCCCAGTACTTC,CASSSGGWAQYF
TRBJ2-1,TRBV11-3,-,TRBD2,TGTGCCAGCAGCCTAGGGACTAGCGGGGTTGGTGAGCAGTTCTTC,CASSLGTSGVGEQFF
TRBJ1-2,TRBV27,-,TRBD1,TGTGCCAGCAGTCCGGCGGGACAGGGAAACTATGGCTACACCTTC,CASSPAGQGNYGYTF
TRBJ1-4,TRBV18,-,-,TGTGCCAGCTCATCGACAGCAACTAATGAAAAACTGTTTTTT,CASSSTATNEKLFF
TRBJ2-1,TRBV19,-,TRBD2,TGTGCCAGTAGTATAAGCGGGGGACACAACAATGAGCAGTTCTTC,CASSISGGHNNEQFF
TRBJ1-1,TRBV5-1,many,TRBD1,TGCGCCAGCAGCCCGGCAGGGGGATACACTGAAGCTTTCTTT,CASSPAGGYTEAFF
TRBJ2-1,TRBV20-1,once,TRBD1,TGCAGTGCTTTGGACAGGGATGAGCAGTTCTTC,CSALDRDEQFF
TRBJ2-7,TRBV6-5,-,TRBD1,TGTGCCAGCAGTTTACTTGGGACAGGGGGCTCCTACGAGCAGTACTTC,CASSLLGTGGSYEQYF
TRBJ2-6,TRBV4-3,-,TRBD1,TGCGCCAGCAGCCAAGAGGGGACAGGTGGGGCCAACGTCCTGACTTTC,CASSQEGTGGANVLTF
TRBJ2-7,TRBV6-5,-,-,TGTGCCAGCAGTCACGGGAACGAGCAGTACTTC,CASSHGNEQYF